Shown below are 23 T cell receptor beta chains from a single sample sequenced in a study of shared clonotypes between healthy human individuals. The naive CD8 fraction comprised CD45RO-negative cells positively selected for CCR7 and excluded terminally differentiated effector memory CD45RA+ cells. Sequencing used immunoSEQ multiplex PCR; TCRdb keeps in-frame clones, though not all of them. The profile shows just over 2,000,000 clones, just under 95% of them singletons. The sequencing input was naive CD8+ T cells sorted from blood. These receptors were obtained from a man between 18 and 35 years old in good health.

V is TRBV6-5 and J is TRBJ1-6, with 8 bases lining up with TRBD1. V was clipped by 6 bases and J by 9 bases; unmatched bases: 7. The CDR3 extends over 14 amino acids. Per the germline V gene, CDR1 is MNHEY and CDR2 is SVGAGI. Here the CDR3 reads CASSQTGGSSPLHF. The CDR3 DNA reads TGTGCCAGCAGCCAAACAGGGGGTAGTTCACCCCTCCACTTT.

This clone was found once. CDR3 bases: TGTGCCAGCAGTTATAGCCCGGGGAGTGAAGCTTTCTTT. Translated, it gives CASSYSPGSEAFF. The chain couples TRBV6-5 to TRBJ1-1, with D hard to call. The V gene lost 3 bases and the J gene lost 7 bases, with 12 bases spanning the gap. Germline values: CDR1 MNHEY, CDR2 SVGAGI. The CDR3 runs to 13 residues.

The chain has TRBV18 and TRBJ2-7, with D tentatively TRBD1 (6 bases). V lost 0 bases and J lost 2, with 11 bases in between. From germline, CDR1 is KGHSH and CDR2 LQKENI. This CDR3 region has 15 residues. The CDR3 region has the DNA TGTGCCAGCTCACCACCGGACAGTGAAACCTACGAGCAGTACTTC. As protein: CASSPPDSETYEQYF.

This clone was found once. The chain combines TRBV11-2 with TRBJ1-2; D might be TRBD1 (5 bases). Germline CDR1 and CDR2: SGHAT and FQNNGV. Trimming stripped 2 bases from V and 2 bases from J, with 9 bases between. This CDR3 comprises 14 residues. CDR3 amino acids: CASSLPGSNYGYTF. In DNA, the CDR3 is TGTGCCAGCAGCTTACCAGGGTCCAACTATGGCTACACCTTC.

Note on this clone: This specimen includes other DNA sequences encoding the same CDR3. The CDR3 protein is CASSPPGQLRYEQYF. CDR3 nucleotide sequence: TGTGCCAGCAGTCCCCCGGGACAGCTGAGATACGAGCAGTACTTC. The genes are TRBV6-5 and TRBJ2-7, with 7 bases that match TRBD1. J was trimmed by 4 bases and V by 5 bases; bases with no gene match: 11. The CDR3 loop spans 15 amino acids. Germline V lookup: CDR1 MNHEY, CDR2 SVGAGI.

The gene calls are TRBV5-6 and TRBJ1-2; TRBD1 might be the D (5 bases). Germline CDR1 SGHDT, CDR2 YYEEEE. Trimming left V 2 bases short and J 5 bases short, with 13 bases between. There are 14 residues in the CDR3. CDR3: CASSFQSGLYGYTF. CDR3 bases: TGTGCCAGCAGCTTCCAGTCAGGGCTATATGGCTACACCTTC.

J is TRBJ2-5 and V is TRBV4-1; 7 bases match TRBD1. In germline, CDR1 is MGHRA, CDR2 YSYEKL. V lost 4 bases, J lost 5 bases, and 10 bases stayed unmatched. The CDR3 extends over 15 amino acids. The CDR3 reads CASSLRTGLGETQYF. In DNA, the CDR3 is TGCGCCAGCAGCCTAAGGACAGGTCTCGGCGAGACCCAGTACTTC.

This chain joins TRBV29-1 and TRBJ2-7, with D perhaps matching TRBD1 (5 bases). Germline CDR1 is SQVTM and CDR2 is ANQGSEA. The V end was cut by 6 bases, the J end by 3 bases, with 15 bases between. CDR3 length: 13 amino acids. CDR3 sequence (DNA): TGCAGCGTCGACGGTTCAGGGATCTACGAGCAGTACTTC. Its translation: CSVDGSGIYEQYF.

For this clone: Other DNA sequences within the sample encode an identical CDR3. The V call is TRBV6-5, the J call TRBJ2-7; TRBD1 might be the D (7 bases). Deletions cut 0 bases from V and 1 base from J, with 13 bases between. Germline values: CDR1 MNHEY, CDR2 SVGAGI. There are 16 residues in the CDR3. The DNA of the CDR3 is TGTGCCAGCAGTTACTCGGCGGGACAGAGATCCTACGAGCAGTACTTC. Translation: CASSYSAGQRSYEQYF.

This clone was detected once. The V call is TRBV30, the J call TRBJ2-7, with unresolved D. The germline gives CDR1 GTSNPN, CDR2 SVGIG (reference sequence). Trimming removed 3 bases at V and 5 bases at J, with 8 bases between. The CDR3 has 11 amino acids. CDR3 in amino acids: CAWRSGNEQYF. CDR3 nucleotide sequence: TGTGCCTGGAGATCCGGCAACGAGCAGTACTTC.

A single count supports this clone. CDR3 in DNA: TGTGCCAGCAGCAAAGCGAGGGGGCGCGGCTATGGCTACACCTTC. Translation: CASSKARGRGYGYTF. V is TRBV21-1 and J is TRBJ1-2; TRBD1, the table's D call, was not compared with the DNA. TRBV21-1 is flagged as a pseudogene. The CDR3 covers 15 residues.

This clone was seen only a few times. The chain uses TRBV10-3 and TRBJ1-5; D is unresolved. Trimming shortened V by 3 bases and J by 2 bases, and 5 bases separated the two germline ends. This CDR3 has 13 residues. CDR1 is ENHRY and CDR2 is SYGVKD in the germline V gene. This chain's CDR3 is CAISDIGNQPQHF. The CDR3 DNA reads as TGTGCCATCAGTGATATTGGCAATCAGCCCCAGCATTTT.

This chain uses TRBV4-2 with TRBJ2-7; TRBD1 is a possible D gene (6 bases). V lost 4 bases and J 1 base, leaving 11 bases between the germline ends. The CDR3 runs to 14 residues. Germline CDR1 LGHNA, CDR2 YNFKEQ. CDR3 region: CASSPRGGSYEQYF. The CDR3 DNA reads TGTGCCAGCAGCCCCCGAGGGGGTTCCTACGAGCAGTACTTC.

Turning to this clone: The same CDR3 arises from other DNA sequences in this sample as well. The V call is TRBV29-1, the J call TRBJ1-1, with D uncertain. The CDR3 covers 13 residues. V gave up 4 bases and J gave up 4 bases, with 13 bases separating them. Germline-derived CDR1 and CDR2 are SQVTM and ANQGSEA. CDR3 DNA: TGCAGCGTTGGGACTGGGTGGGGCACTGAAGCTTTCTTT. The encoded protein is CSVGTGWGTEAFF. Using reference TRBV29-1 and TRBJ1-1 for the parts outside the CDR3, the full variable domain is SAVISQKPSRDICQRGTSLTIQCQVDSQVTMMFWYRQQPGQSLTLIATANQGSEATYESGFVIDKFPISRPNLTFSTLTVSNMSPEDSSIYLCSVGTGWGTEAFFGQGTRLTVV.

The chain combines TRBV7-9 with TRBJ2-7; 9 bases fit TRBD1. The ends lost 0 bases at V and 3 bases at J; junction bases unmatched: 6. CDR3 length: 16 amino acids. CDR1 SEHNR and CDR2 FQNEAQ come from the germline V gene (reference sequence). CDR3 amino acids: CASSLAAGTGSYEQYF. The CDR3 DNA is TGTGCCAGCAGCTTAGCGGCCGGGACAGGGAGCTACGAGCAGTACTTC.

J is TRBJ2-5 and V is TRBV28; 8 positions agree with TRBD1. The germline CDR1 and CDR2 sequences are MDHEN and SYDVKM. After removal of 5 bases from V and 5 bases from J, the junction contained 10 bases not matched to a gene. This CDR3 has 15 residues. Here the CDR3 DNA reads TGTGCCAGCAGTCAGGTGGCAGGGGGCTGGGAGACCCAGTACTTC. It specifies CASSQVAGGWETQYF.

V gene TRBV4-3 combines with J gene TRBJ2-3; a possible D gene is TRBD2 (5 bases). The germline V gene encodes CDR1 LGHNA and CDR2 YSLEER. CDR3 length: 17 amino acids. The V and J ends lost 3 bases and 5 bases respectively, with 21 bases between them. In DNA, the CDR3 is TGCGCCAGCAGCCAGCTGATTACGGGGTCGATCGTAGATACGCAGTATTTT. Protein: CASSQLITGSIVDTQYF.

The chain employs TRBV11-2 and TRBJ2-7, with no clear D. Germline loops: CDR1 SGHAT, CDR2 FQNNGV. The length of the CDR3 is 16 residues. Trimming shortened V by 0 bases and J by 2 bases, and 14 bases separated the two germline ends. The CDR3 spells CASSLDIGRLTYEQYF. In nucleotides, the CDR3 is TGTGCCAGCAGCTTAGATATAGGCAGGCTCACCTACGAGCAGTACTTC. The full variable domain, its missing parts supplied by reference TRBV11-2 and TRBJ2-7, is EAGVAQSPRYKIIEKRQSVAFWCNPISGHATLYWYQQILGQGPKLLIQFQNNGVVDDSQLPKDRFSAERLKGVDSTLKIQPAKLEDSAVYLCASSLDIGRLTYEQYFGPGTRLTVT.

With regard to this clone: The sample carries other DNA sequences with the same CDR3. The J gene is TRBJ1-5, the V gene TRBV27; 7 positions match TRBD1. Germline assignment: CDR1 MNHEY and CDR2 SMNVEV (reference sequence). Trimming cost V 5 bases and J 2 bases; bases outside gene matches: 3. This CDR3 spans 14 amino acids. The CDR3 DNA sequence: TGTGCCAGCAGTATTACAGGGGGCAATCAGCCCCAGCATTTT. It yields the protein CASSITGGNQPQHF.

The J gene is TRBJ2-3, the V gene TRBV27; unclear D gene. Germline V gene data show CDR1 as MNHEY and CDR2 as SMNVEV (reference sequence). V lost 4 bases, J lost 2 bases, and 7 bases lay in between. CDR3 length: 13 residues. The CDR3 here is CASSSNPTDTQYF. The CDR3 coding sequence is TGTGCCAGCAGTTCTAATCCCACAGATACGCAGTATTTT.

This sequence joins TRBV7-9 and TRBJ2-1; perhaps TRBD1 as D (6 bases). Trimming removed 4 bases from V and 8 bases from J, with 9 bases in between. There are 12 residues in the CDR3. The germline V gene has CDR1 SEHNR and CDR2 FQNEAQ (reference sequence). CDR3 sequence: CASSWGPDEQFF. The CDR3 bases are TGTGCCAGCAGCTGGGGGCCCGATGAGCAGTTCTTC.

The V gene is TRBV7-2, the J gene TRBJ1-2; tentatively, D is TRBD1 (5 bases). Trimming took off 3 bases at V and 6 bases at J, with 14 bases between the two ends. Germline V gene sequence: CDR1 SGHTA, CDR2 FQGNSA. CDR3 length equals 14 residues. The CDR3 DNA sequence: TGTGCCAGCAGCTTTCGGGGGGAGACTGATGGCTACACCTTC. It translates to CASSFRGETDGYTF.

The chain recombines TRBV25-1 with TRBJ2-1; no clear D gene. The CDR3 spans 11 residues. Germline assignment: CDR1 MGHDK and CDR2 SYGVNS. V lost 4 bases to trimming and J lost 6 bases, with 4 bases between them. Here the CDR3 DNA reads TGTGCCAGCAGTGCCGGCAATGAGCAGTTCTTC. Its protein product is CASSAGNEQFF. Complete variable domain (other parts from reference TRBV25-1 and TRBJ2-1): EADIYQTPRYLVIGTGKKITLECSQTMGHDKMYWYQQDPGMELHLIHYSYGVNSTEKGDLSSESTVSRIRTEHFPLTLESARPSHTSQYLCASSAGNEQFFGPGTRLTVL.